The 21 T cell receptor beta chains reported below all come from one sample, sequenced in a study of shared clonotypes between healthy human individuals. CD45RO-negative, CCR7-positively selected cells formed the naive CD8 fraction, excluding terminally differentiated effector memory CD45RA+ cells. This table comes from immunoSEQ multiplex PCR, and its TCRdb copy is limited to in-frame clones, with some not included. The sample consists of about 1.9 million clones, around 93% of them appearing once. The sequencing sample was made of naive CD8+ T cells from PBMCs. Receptors were obtained from a man aged 18-30 years in good health. Some clones in this sample may be carry-over from other donors' samples.

The genes are TRBV9 and TRBJ1-3; no definite D call. The V and J ends lost 0 bases and 2 bases respectively, with 12 bases between them. This CDR3 has 16 residues. The germline V gene encodes CDR1 SGDLS and CDR2 YYNGEE. The CDR3 region has the DNA TGTGCCAGCAGCGTAGACGGCAGCCTCCCTGGAAACACCATATATTTT. Its translation: CASSVDGSLPGNTIYF.

Written as DNA, the CDR3 is TGCAGCGTTACCGACAGACCCTACGAGCAGTACTTC. This sequence encodes CSVTDRPYEQYF. The chain uses TRBV29-1 and TRBJ2-7; D is perhaps TRBD1 (5 bases). In germline, CDR1 is SQVTM, CDR2 ANQGSEA. V lost 5 bases and J 2 bases, leaving 10 bases between the germline ends. The CDR3 covers 12 residues.

The gene calls are TRBV4-1 and TRBJ1-1, with unresolved D. The CDR3 totals 15 residues. CDR1 is MGHRA, CDR2 YSYEKL, per germline. V was cut by 0 bases and J by 1 base, with 9 bases left in between. DNA of the CDR3: TGCGCCAGCAGCCAAGATCACCTGGGGAACACTGAAGCTTTCTTT. This codes for CASSQDHLGNTEAFF.

The J gene is TRBJ2-2, the V gene TRBV11-2; D might be TRBD2 (5 bases). Germline-derived CDR1 and CDR2 are SGHAT and FQNNGV. Trimming pared 4 bases from V and 2 bases from J, leaving 17 bases between. The CDR3 covers 17 residues. The DNA of the CDR3 is TGTGCCAGCAGCTCTCCGGCCACGGGGATCAACACCGGGGAGCTGTTTTTT. Translated: CASSSPATGINTGELFF.

The table lists this clone with a count of one. The chain joins TRBV4-1 to TRBJ2-1; a possible D gene is TRBD2 (5 bases). V was clipped by 6 bases and J by 4 bases, with 13 bases between them. The CDR3 is 14 residues long. From germline, CDR1 is MGHRA and CDR2 YSYEKL. The CDR3 here is CASRGRRGYNEQFF. Here the CDR3 DNA reads TGCGCCAGCAGAGGGCGCCGAGGGTACAATGAGCAGTTCTTC.

The chain couples TRBV28 to TRBJ1-5; D not resolved. Trimming stripped 0 bases from V and 5 bases from J, with 8 bases between. Germline V gives CDR1 MDHEN, CDR2 SYDVKM. The CDR3 loop spans 14 amino acids. This chain's CDR3 is CASSLWGGHQPQHF. DNA for the CDR3: TGTGCCAGCAGTTTATGGGGCGGGCATCAGCCCCAGCATTTT.

The chain links TRBV28 to TRBJ2-1; D is unresolved. This CDR3 has 18 amino acids. The germline V gene has CDR1 MDHEN and CDR2 SYDVKM. V lost 1 base and J 4 bases, leaving 20 bases between the germline ends. CDR3 DNA: TGTGCCAGCAGTTTATCCCTCGGCCGGTCACGAGTTTACAATGAGCAGTTCTTC. Its protein is CASSLSLGRSRVYNEQFF.

The gene calls are TRBV11-2 and TRBJ2-7; 10 bases are shared with TRBD2. Germline V gene lookup returns CDR1 SGHAT and CDR2 FQNNGV. The CDR3 is made up of 15 amino acids. Trimming took 5 bases from V and 6 from J; bases not matched to a gene: 10. The CDR3 loop reads CASSLLAGDGVEQYF. The CDR3 bases are TGTGCCAGCAGCCTCCTAGCGGGAGATGGAGTCGAGCAGTACTTC.

The chain uses TRBV27 and TRBJ1-1; 9 nucleotides align to TRBD1. V lost 6 bases and J lost 0; bases outside the gene matches: 8. CDR3 length: 16 residues. Germline CDR1 MNHEY, CDR2 SMNVEV (reference sequence). For the CDR3, the DNA is TGTGCCAGCAGCCCAGTCGGGACAGGGATGAACACTGAAGCTTTCTTT. The encoded protein is CASSPVGTGMNTEAFF.

The chain couples TRBV7-9 to TRBJ1-2, with D perhaps matching TRBD1 (6 bases). Per germline, CDR1 SEHNR and CDR2 FQNEAQ (reference sequence). CDR3 length: 15 residues. V shed 3 bases and J shed 5 bases, with 16 bases lying between them. The CDR3 loop is CASSFWTGQSYGYTF. The CDR3 nucleotides read TGTGCCAGCAGCTTTTGGACCGGACAGAGTTATGGCTACACCTTC.

The V gene is TRBV19, the J gene TRBJ2-5, with a weak D call TRBD1 (7 bases). The CDR3 runs to 14 residues. In germline, CDR1 is LNHDA, CDR2 SQIVND (reference sequence). The V and J ends lost 3 bases and 5 bases respectively, with 13 bases between them. CDR3 bases: TGTGCCAGTAGTATGATGGCAGGGGGGGAGACCCAGTACTTC. Protein: CASSMMAGGETQYF.

The genes are TRBV10-3 and TRBJ2-7; perhaps D is TRBD1 or TRBD2 (5 bases each). With 11 bases removed from V and 5 bases from J, the gap between germline ends came to 25 bases. Germline CDR1 is ENHRY and CDR2 is SYGVKD. This CDR3 spans 15 amino acids. This CDR3 is CALSARGRAYDEQYF. The CDR3 DNA reads TGTGCCCTCTCGGCCCGGGGACGAGCCTACGACGAGCAGTACTTC.

This clone showed up just a few times. The chain combines TRBV7-9 with TRBJ1-4; no reliable D call. V lost 5 bases, J lost 7 bases, and 14 bases lay in between. The CDR3 extends over 14 amino acids. Germline-derived CDR1 and CDR2 are SEHNR and FQNEAQ (reference sequence). As DNA, the CDR3 is TGTGCCAGCAGCCCGCAAGGGAGTATTGAAAAACTGTTTTTT. It encodes CASSPQGSIEKLFF. Complete variable domain (other parts from reference TRBV7-9 and TRBJ1-4): DTGVSQNPRHKITKRGQNVTFRCDPISEHNRLYWYRQTLGQGPEFLTYFQNEAQLEKSRLLSDRFSAERPKGSFSTLEIQRTEQGDSAMYLCASSPQGSIEKLFFGSGTQLSVL.

V gene TRBV4-1 combines with J gene TRBJ2-2; 11 bases fit TRBD2. V trimming: 3 bases; J trimming: 3 bases; junction bases outside the gene matches: 9. CDR3 size: 18 residues. Germline CDR1 reads MGHRA; CDR2 reads YSYEKL. CDR3 bases: TGCGCCAGCAGCCACCCGAGTAGCGGGAGGGGACACACCGGGGAGCTGTTTTTT. This codes for CASSHPSSGRGHTGELFF.

The gene calls are TRBV7-8 and TRBJ2-2, with 8 bases matching TRBD2. Germline V gene sequence: CDR1 SGHVS, CDR2 FQNEAQ. The CDR3 loop spans 16 amino acids. The trim removed 0 bases at V and 6 bases at J, leaving 6 bases unmatched. The CDR3 protein is CASSLASGRTSGELFF. CDR3 in DNA: TGTGCCAGCAGCTTAGCCAGCGGGAGAACATCCGGGGAGCTGTTTTTT.

Turning to this clone: Other DNA sequences in the same sample also yield this CDR3. J is TRBJ2-1 and V is TRBV28, with 9 bases aligning to TRBD2. Per germline, CDR1 MDHEN and CDR2 SYDVKM. V shed 1 base and J 0 bases; nucleotides not matched to a gene: 4. The CDR3 runs 17 residues. Here the CDR3 reads CASSLSLAGSSYNEQFF. The CDR3 DNA reads TGTGCCAGCAGTTTATCCCTAGCGGGGAGCTCCTACAATGAGCAGTTCTTC.

This sequence joins TRBV5-6 and TRBJ2-4; no reliable D call. Trimming took 4 bases from V and 4 from J, leaving 9 bases between them. The CDR3 totals 13 residues. Germline V CDR1 and CDR2: SGHDT, YYEEEE. The DNA of the CDR3 is TGTGCCAGCAGCCGGACGGATAAAAACATTCAGTACTTC. As protein: CASSRTDKNIQYF.

V is TRBV28 and J is TRBJ1-3; perhaps TRBD1 as D (6 bases). Germline loops: CDR1 MDHEN, CDR2 SYDVKM. Trimming left V 6 bases short and J 0 bases short, with 15 bases between. The length of the CDR3 is 16 residues. This chain's CDR3 is CASSSGQFFSGNTIYF. CDR3 DNA: TGTGCCAGCAGCTCAGGACAGTTTTTCTCTGGAAACACCATATATTTT.

This sequence joins TRBV5-4 and TRBJ2-1; 7 bases agree with TRBD1. V was pared by 3 bases and J by 6 bases, with 3 bases of the junction left unmatched. Germline loops: CDR1 SGHNT, CDR2 YYREEE (reference sequence). The CDR3 has 13 amino acids. The CDR3 is CASSSDRVNEQFF. DNA of the CDR3: TGTGCCAGCAGCTCCGACAGGGTCAATGAGCAGTTCTTC. Combining the CDR3 with reference TRBV5-4 and TRBJ2-1 gives the whole variable domain ETGVTQSPTHLIKTRGQQVTLRCSSQSGHNTVSWYQQALGQGPQFIFQYYREEENGRGNFPPRFSGLQFPNYSSELNVNALELDDSALYLCASSSDRVNEQFFGPGTRLTVL.

The genes are TRBV15 and TRBJ2-7, with TRBD1 identical over 11 bases. CDR1 and CDR2 (germline): LNHNV, YYDKDF (reference sequence). The CDR3 length is 15 residues. V shed 3 bases and J 2 bases; nucleotides not matched to a gene: 3. CDR3 loop: CATSSGTGGTYEQYF. CDR3 in DNA: TGTGCCACCAGCAGTGGGACAGGGGGTACCTACGAGCAGTACTTC.

This chain connects TRBV19 to TRBJ2-7, with D perhaps TRBD1 (6 bases). Germline loops: CDR1 LNHDA, CDR2 SQIVND (reference sequence). The CDR3 runs to 15 residues. The V gene lost 4 bases and the J gene lost 7 bases, with 20 bases spanning the gap. The CDR3 region is CASSTQQGPYEEQYF. The CDR3 bases are TGTGCCAGTAGTACCCAACAGGGACCCTACGAAGAGCAGTACTTC.